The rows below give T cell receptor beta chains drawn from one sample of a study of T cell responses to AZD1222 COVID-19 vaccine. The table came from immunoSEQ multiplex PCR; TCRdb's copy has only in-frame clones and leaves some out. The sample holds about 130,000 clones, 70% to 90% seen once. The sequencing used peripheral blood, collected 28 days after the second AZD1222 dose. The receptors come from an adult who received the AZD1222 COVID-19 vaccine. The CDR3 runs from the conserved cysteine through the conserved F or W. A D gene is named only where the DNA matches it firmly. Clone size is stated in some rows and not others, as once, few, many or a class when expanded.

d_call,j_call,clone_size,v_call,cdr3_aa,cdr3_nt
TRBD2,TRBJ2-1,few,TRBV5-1,CASSLAGGRGEQFF,TGCGCCAGCAGCTTGGCGGGGGGGAGAGGTGAGCAGTTCTTC
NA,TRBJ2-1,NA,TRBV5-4,CASSQYTGKQFF,TGTGCCAGCAGCCAATACACCGGCAAGCAGTTCTTC
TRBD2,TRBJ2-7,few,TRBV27,CASSHLAGLYEQYF,TGTGCCAGCAGCCACCTAGCGGGACTGTACGAGCAGTACTTC
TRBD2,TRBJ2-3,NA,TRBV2,CASRPTSADTQYF,TGTGCCAGCAGACCGACTAGCGCAGATACGCAGTATTTT
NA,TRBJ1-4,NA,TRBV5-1,CASSWTVTNEKLFF,TGCGCCAGCAGCTGGACAGTAACTAATGAAAAACTGTTTTTT
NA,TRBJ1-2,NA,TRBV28,CASSFLAGNYGYTF,TGTGCCAGCAGTTTCCTCGCCGGTAACTATGGCTACACCTTC
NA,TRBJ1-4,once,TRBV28,CASTQQATNEKLFF,TGTGCCAGCACTCAACAGGCAACTAATGAAAAACTGTTTTTT
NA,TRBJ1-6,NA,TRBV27,CASGGSYNSPLHF,TGTGCCAGCGGAGGGTCCTATAATTCACCCCTCCACTTT
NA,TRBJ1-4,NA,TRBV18,CASSLREGEKLFF,TGTGCCAGCTCACTGCGCGAGGGTGAAAAACTGTTTTTT
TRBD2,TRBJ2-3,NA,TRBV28,CASSFVAGGFYSTDTQYF,TGTGCCAGCAGTTTTGTTGCGGGAGGGTTTTATAGCACAGATACGCAGTATTTT
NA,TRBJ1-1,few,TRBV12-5,CASGRGTEAFF,TGTGCTAGTGGTCGAGGGACTGAAGCTTTCTTT
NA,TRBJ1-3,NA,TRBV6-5,CASRRGGDGNTIYF,TGTGCCAGCAGGAGGGGAGGGGACGGAAACACCATATATTTT
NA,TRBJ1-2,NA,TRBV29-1,CSVDRNYGYTF,TGCAGCGTCGACAGGAACTATGGCTACACCTTC
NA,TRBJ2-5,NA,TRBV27,CASSPQGRGQETQYF,TGTGCCAGCAGTCCTCAGGGGAGGGGGCAAGAGACCCAGTACTTC
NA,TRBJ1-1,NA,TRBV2,CASSGAAGPEAFF,TGTGCCAGCAGTGGCGCTGCAGGGCCCGAAGCTTTCTTT
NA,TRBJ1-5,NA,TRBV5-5,CASSFLNQPQHF,TGTGCCAGCAGCTTCCTCAATCAGCCCCAGCATTTT
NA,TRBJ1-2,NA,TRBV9,CASSDPTRANYGYTF,TGTGCCAGCAGCGACCCTACGAGAGCTAACTATGGCTACACCTTC
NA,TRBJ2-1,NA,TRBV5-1,CASSFLQGIYNEQFF,TGCGCCAGCAGCTTTTTGCAGGGGATCTACAATGAGCAGTTCTTC
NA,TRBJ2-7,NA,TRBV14,CASSQDRTSSYEQYF,TGTGCCAGCAGCCAAGATAGGACATCTTCCTACGAGCAGTACTTC
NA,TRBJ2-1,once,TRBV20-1,CSVYRREQFF,TGCAGTGTATATCGGAGGGAGCAGTTCTTC
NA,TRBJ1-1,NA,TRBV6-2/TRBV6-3,CASSTTGRDTEAFF,TGTGCCAGCAGTACGACAGGTCGGGACACTGAAGCTTTCTTT
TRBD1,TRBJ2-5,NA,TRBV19,CASSKGQGAGETQYF,TGTGCCAGTAGTAAAGGCCAGGGGGCCGGGGAGACCCAGTACTTC
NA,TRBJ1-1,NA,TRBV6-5,CASSFTGRTEAFF,TGTGCCAGCAGTTTCACAGGGAGGACTGAAGCTTTCTTT
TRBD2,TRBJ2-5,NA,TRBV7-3,CASSVDGGVTETQYF,TGTGCCAGCAGCGTCGATGGGGGGGTAACGGAGACCCAGTACTTC
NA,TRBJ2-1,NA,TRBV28,CARNKMTVSSYNEQFF,TGTGCCAGGAACAAAATGACCGTTAGCTCCTACAATGAGCAGTTCTTC
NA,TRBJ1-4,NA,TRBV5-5,CASSLLGATNEKLFF,TGTGCCAGCAGCTTGTTAGGGGCAACTAATGAAAAACTGTTTTTT
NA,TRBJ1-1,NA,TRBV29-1,CSVRPNTEAFF,TGCAGCGTTCGACCGAACACTGAAGCTTTCTTT
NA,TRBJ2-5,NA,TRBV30,CAWSVGLVETQYF,TGTGCCTGGAGTGTAGGGTTGGTAGAGACCCAGTACTTC
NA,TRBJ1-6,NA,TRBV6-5,CASSNQRGSPLHF,TGTGCCAGCAGTAACCAGAGAGGGTCACCCCTCCACTTT
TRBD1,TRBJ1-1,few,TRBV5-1,CASSFQGGPFSNTEAFF,TGCGCCAGCAGCTTTCAAGGGGGCCCCTTCTCTAACACTGAAGCTTTCTTT
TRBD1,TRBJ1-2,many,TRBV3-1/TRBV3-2,CASSQIRGPGGGYTF,TGTGCCAGCAGCCAAATCAGGGGGCCTGGGGGTGGCTACACCTTC
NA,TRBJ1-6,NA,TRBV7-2,CASSPSRGALHF,TGTGCCAGCAGCCCAAGTCGAGGGGCCCTCCACTTT
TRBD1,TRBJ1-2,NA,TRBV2,CASTGQGEMDGYTF,TGTGCCAGCACCGGACAGGGGGAAATGGATGGCTACACCTTC
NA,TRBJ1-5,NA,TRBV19,CASRVRRDDQPQHF,TGTGCCAGTAGGGTTCGGAGGGACGATCAGCCCCAGCATTTT
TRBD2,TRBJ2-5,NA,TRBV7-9,CASSLGRVRLAGMETQYF,TGTGCCAGCAGCTTAGGTCGGGTGAGACTAGCGGGGATGGAGACCCAGTACTTC
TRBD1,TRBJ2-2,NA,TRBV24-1,CATSDFRQGANTGELFF,TGTGCCACCAGTGATTTCAGGCAGGGGGCGAACACCGGGGAGCTGTTTTTT
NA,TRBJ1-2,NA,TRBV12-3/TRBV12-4,CASSGRWVGYTF,TGTGCCAGCAGCGGGAGGTGGGTTGGCTACACCTTC
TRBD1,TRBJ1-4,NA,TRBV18,CASSPDRGGNEKLFF,TGTGCCAGCTCACCGGACAGGGGAGGGAATGAAAAACTGTTTTTT
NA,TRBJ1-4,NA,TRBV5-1,CASSLQGPPTNEKLFF,TGCGCCAGCAGCCTTCAGGGACCCCCAACTAATGAAAAACTGTTTTTT
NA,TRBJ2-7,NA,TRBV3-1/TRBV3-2,CASSQDWTEYEQYF,TGTGCCAGCAGCCAAGATTGGACGGAGTACGAGCAGTACTTC
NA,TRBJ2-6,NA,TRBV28,CASSLGTSGANVLTF,TGTGCCAGCAGCCTCGGGACCTCTGGGGCCAACGTCCTGACTTTC
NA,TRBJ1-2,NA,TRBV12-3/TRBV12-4,CASSLARSYGYTF,TGTGCCAGCAGTTTGGCCAGGTCGTACGGCTACACCTTC
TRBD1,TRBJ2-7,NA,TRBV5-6,CASRKPGQGAYEQYF,TGTGCCAGCAGGAAACCGGGACAGGGTGCCTACGAGCAGTACTTC
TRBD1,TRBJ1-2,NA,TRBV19,CASTIGSNTGGYGYTF,TGTGCCAGTACTATTGGCTCCAACACAGGGGGCTATGGCTACACCTTC
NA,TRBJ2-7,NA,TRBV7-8,CASSLGSSSLDPYEQYF,TGTGCCAGCAGCTTAGGTTCATCGAGTCTGGACCCCTACGAGCAGTACTTC
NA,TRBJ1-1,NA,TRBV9,CASSVQGGGTEAFF,TGTGCCAGCAGCGTTCAGGGAGGGGGCACTGAAGCTTTCTTT
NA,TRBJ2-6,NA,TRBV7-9,CASSLEGSGANVLTF,TGTGCCAGCAGCTTAGAAGGCTCTGGGGCCAACGTCCTGACTTTC
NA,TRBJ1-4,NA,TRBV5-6,CASSLIQGEGEKLFF,TGTGCCAGCAGCCTAATCCAGGGCGAAGGAGAAAAACTGTTTTTT
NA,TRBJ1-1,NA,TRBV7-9,CASSRGGGTEAFF,TGTGCCAGCAGCCGAGGGGGTGGTACTGAAGCTTTCTTT
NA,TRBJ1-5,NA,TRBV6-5,CAAQYGNQPQHF,TGTGCCGCCCAATATGGCAATCAGCCCCAGCATTTT
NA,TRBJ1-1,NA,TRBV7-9,CASSPDSLNTEAFF,TGTGCCAGCAGCCCGGACAGCCTGAACACTGAAGCTTTCTTT
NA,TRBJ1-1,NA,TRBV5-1,CASSADGQHAEAFF,TGCGCCAGCAGCGCGGACGGCCAACACGCTGAAGCTTTCTTT
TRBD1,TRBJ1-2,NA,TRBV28,CASSLAGGVNYGYTF,TGTGCCAGCAGTTTGGCAGGGGGAGTTAACTATGGCTACACCTTC
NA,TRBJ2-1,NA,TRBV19,CASSMGAWENEQFF,TGTGCCAGTAGTATGGGGGCGTGGGAGAATGAGCAGTTCTTC
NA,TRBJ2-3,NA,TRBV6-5,CASSYSGGASTDTQYF,TGTGCCAGCAGTTACTCGGGCGGAGCTAGCACAGATACGCAGTATTTT
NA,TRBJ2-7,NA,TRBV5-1,CASSSGATLYEQYF,TGCGCCAGCAGCTCGGGAGCGACTCTCTACGAGCAGTACTTC
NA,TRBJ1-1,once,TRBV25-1,CASSDPSGNTEAFF,TGTGCCAGCAGTGACCCCTCAGGGAACACTGAAGCTTTCTTT
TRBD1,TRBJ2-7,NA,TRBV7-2,CASSFIGADRGLSEQYF,TGTGCCAGCAGCTTTATTGGGGCGGACAGGGGCTTGTCCGAGCAGTACTTC
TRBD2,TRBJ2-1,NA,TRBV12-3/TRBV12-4,CASRRTSGNEQFF,TGTGCCAGCAGGCGGACTAGCGGGAATGAGCAGTTCTTC
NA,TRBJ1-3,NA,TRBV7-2,CASSPPGNTIYF,TGTGCCAGCAGCCCTCCCGGAAACACCATATATTTT